This T cell receptor (beta chain) was documented in a study of T cells in Graves' hyperthyroidism and ophthalmopathy. Findings and caveats of the study: Most thyroid clonotypes expanded above 0.001 appeared in blood too.

The length of the CDR3 is 16 residues. Germline CDR1 and CDR2: SGHTA and FQGTGA. Germline trimming cut 2 bases from V and 8 bases from J; bases unmatched to any gene: 12. Amplified TCR beta CDR3 regions derived from RNA transcripts. The TCR CDR3 first-round RT-PCR relied on the HTBI primer set. TCRdb used MiXCR to reprocess the multiplex PCR reads, holding one entry per CDR3 protein. The sample carries a few hundred thousand distinct CDR3 sequences, about 16% recorded once. There are many counts of this clonotype. What it recognizes is unknown. Under 3 months was the duration of disease in ophthalmopathy patients, who also had a Clinical Activity Score of at least 3 and a NOSPECS grade of at least 4. Clinicians diagnosed patients from clinical symptoms, serum thyroxine and TRAb, thyroid ultrasound and orbital computed tomography.

The source is a woman aged 40-49 years with Graves' ophthalmopathy. The chain uses TRBV7-3 and TRBJ2-1; 7 bases are shared with TRBD1. Sequenced sample: blood. CDR3 in amino acids: CASSLEYGQDFDEQFF. Here the CDR3 DNA reads TGTGCCAGCAGCTTAGAGTACGGACAGGATTTCGATGAGCAGTTCTTC.